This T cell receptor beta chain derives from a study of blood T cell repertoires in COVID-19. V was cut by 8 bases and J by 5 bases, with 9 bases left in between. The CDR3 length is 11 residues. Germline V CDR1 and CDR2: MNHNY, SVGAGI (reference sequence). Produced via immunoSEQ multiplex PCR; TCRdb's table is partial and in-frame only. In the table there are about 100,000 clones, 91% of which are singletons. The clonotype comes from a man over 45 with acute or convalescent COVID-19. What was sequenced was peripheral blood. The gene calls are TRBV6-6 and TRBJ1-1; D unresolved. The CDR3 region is CASVQLTEAFF. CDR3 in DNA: TGTGCCAGCGTGCAGTTAACTGAAGCTTTCTTT.